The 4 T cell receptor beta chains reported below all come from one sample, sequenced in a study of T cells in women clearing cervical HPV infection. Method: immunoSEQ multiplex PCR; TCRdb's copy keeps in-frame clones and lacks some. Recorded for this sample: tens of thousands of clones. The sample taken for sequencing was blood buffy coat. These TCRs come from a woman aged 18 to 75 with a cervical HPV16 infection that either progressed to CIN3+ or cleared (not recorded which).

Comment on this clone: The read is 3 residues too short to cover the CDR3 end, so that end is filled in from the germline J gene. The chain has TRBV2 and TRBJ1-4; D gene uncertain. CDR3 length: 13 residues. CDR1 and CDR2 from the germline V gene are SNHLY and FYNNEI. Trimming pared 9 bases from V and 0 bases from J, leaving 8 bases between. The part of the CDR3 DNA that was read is TGTGCCAGTTCACAAGCAACTAATGAAAAA. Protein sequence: CASSQATNEK. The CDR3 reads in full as CASSQATNEKLFF.

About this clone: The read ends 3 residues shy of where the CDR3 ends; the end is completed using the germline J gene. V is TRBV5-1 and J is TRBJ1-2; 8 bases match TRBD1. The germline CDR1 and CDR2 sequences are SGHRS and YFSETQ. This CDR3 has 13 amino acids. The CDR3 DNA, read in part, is TGCGCCAGCAGCTCCCAGGGGGCCCAGGGC. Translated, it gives CASSSQGAQG. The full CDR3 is CASSSQGAQGYTF.

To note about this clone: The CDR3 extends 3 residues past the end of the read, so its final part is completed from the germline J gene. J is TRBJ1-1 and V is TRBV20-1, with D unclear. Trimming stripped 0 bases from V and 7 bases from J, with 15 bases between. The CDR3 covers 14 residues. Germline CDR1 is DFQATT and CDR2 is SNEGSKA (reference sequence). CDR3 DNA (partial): TGCAGTGCTAGAGACCTACTTTCTAGCGTTGAA. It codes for CSARDLLSSVE. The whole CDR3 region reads CSARDLLSSVEAFF.

The part of the CDR3 DNA that was read is TGCGCCAGCAGCCCAGGAGAGGACAAAATCTATGGC. Translation: CASSPGEDKIYG. The whole CDR3 is CASSPGEDKIYGYTF. The chain couples TRBV4-1 to TRBJ1-2, with D possibly being TRBD1 (5 bases). The CDR3 goes on 3 residues after the read ends, and that part is filled in from the germline J gene. Trimming stripped 4 bases from V and 4 bases from J, with 16 bases between. Germline-derived CDR1 and CDR2 are MGHRA and YSYEKL. CDR3 length equals 15 residues.